The 13 T cell receptor beta chains given below trace back to one sample, sequenced in a study of blood T cell repertoires in COVID-19. Repertoires were generated with immunoSEQ multiplex PCR, while TCRdb's copy carries only in-frame clones and drops some. This sample yields about 200,000 clones, of which 70% to 90% are seen a single time; 9.5% to 12% belongs to the top ten. Sequencing was done on a sample of peripheral blood. The receptors come from a human donor with active or convalescent COVID-19. The donor label of this sample is uncertain.

The chain couples TRBV19 to TRBJ2-7; 15 bases fit TRBD2. The ends lost 5 bases at V and 5 bases at J; junction bases unmatched: 7. The CDR3 consists of 16 residues. Germline CDR1 reads LNHDA; CDR2 reads SQIVND (reference sequence). The CDR3 spells CASSPRTSGRDHEQYF. For the CDR3, the DNA is TGTGCCAGTAGTCCACGGACTAGCGGGAGGGACCACGAGCAGTACTTC.

The chain has TRBV10-3 and TRBJ1-1; D not resolved. Germline CDR1 reads ENHRY; CDR2 reads SYGVKD. The CDR3 totals 12 residues. The CDR3 loop is CGSSEGNTEAFF. In DNA, the CDR3 is TGTGGCTCCTCGGAGGGTAACACTGAAGCTTTCTTT.

The chain uses TRBV18 and TRBJ1-6; possibly TRBD1 for D (6 bases). Looked up from germline, CDR1 is KGHSH and CDR2 is LQKENI. Trimming removed 2 bases at V and 7 bases at J, with 12 bases between. The CDR3 has 15 amino acids. This CDR3 reads CASSPNRARNSPLHF. In nucleotides, the CDR3 is TGTGCCAGCTCACCAAACAGGGCTAGAAATTCACCCCTCCACTTT.

The genes are TRBV5-1 and TRBJ2-1, with D perhaps matching TRBD2 (6 bases). Germline CDR1 and CDR2: SGHRS and YFSETQ. This CDR3 has 15 amino acids. The germline V and J ends were trimmed by 0 bases and 5 bases, with 12 bases remaining between them. In DNA, the CDR3 is TGCGCCAGCAGCTTGGTACCGGGGGATCACAATGAGCAGTTCTTC. Protein product: CASSLVPGDHNEQFF.

The V gene is TRBV5-1, the J gene TRBJ2-1, with TRBD2 matching over 12 bases. The germline V gene encodes CDR1 SGHRS and CDR2 YFSETQ. The V gene end was trimmed by 4 bases and the J gene end by 7 bases; junction bases not matched to a gene: 12. The CDR3 runs 17 residues. Here the CDR3 DNA reads TGCGCCAGCAGCCAAATTTCTAGCGGGAGGGCCGGGAATGAGCAGTTCTTC. Translation: CASSQISSGRAGNEQFF.

The chain employs TRBV27 and TRBJ2-1; TRBD1 is a possible D gene (5 bases). The germline V gene encodes CDR1 MNHEY and CDR2 SMNVEV (reference sequence). CDR3 length equals 15 residues. V was cut by 4 bases and J by 5 bases, with 15 bases left in between. CDR3 loop: CASSSPLTGDNEQFF. CDR3 nucleotides: TGTGCCAGCAGTTCCCCCCTAACAGGAGACAATGAGCAGTTCTTC.

CDR3 in DNA: TGTGCCAGCAGCTTAGACGGGTCCAGGACAGGGGGCTTCTATGGCTACACCTTC. This sequence encodes CASSLDGSRTGGFYGYTF. The chain carries TRBV11-2 and TRBJ1-2, with 11 bases that match TRBD1. Germline V gives CDR1 SGHAT, CDR2 FQNNGV. Unmatched junction bases numbered 10, after V lost 0 bases and J lost 4 bases. This CDR3 contains 18 residues.

The chain combines TRBV2 with TRBJ2-2; the match to TRBD2 covers 13 bases. The CDR3 is 15 residues long. Germline V gene lookup returns CDR1 SNHLY and CDR2 FYNNEI. V lost 4 bases to trimming and J lost 7 bases; unmatched junction nucleotides: 3. The CDR3, as DNA: TGTGCCAGCAGTGGGGGACTAGCGGGAAGCGGGGAGCTGTTTTTT. This encodes CASSGGLAGSGELFF.

The rearrangement uses TRBV19 and TRBJ2-3; 13 bases are shared with TRBD2. In germline, CDR1 is LNHDA, CDR2 SQIVND (reference sequence). With 2 bases clipped from V and 4 bases from J, the junction kept 9 bases outside the gene matches. This CDR3 comprises 18 residues. This CDR3 is CASSIPRTSGSIADTQYF. CDR3 bases: TGTGCCAGTAGTATACCCCGGACTAGCGGGAGTATAGCAGATACGCAGTATTTT.

The V gene is TRBV19, the J gene TRBJ2-7; 13 nucleotides match TRBD2. The length of the CDR3 is 15 residues. V lost 6 bases to trimming and J lost 5 bases; unmatched junction nucleotides: 7. Germline lookup yields CDR1 LNHDA and CDR2 SQIVND (reference sequence). CDR3 amino acids: CASSARGLAGDEQYF. The CDR3 region has the DNA TGTGCCAGTAGCGCCAGAGGACTAGCGGGAGACGAGCAGTACTTC.

In this sample, this clone turned up a few times. V and J are TRBV7-9 and TRBJ2-7; D is ambiguous. The V gene lost 2 bases and the J gene lost 2 bases, with 4 bases spanning the gap. Germline CDR1 SEHNR, CDR2 FQNEAQ (reference sequence). The CDR3 length is 12 residues. CDR3: CASSLLAYEQYF. In DNA form, the CDR3 reads TGTGCCAGCAGCTTACTAGCCTACGAGCAGTACTTC. The whole variable domain, filled in from reference TRBV7-9 and TRBJ2-7, reads DTGVSQNPRHKITKRGQNVTFRCDPISEHNRLYWYRQTLGQGPEFLTYFQNEAQLEKSRLLSDRFSAERPKGSFSTLEIQRTEQGDSAMYLCASSLLAYEQYFGPGTRLTVT.

The genes are TRBV6-5 and TRBJ1-2, with 8 positions matching TRBD1. The CDR3 loop spans 15 amino acids. V shed 1 base and J 7 bases; nucleotides not matched to a gene: 8. Germline CDR1 reads MNHEY; CDR2 reads SVGAGI. The CDR3 DNA follows: TGTGCCAGCAGTTACTTAGGTCAGGGGGCGAGTGGCTACACCTTC. This encodes CASSYLGQGASGYTF.

The J gene is TRBJ2-1, the V gene TRBV4-2; D may be TRBD2 (6 bases). The CDR3 loop spans 17 amino acids. Germline V gene data show CDR1 as LGHNA and CDR2 as YNFKEQ. The ends were cut back, 0 bases at V and 7 bases at J, with 19 bases in the middle. In nucleotides, the CDR3 is TGTGCCAGCAGCCAAGATTTGCTAGCGCCTCAACGTAATGAGCAGTTCTTC. Translating it yields CASSQDLLAPQRNEQFF.